The T cell receptor (beta chain) described here comes from a study of blood T cells in healthy people across ages. PBMCs were isolated at a quantity of at least 6 million per sample. Note on this clonotype: Its antigen is unknown.

Sample-barcoded 5' priming and a J-beta primer mix drove a second PCR of 7 to 11 cycles. Each CDR3 protein gets one entry after TCRdb re-called the 5' RACE reads with MiXCR. The repertoire has around 900,000 distinct CDR3 sequences, more than 25% of them found once; the top ten carry approximately 15%. With 7 bases removed from V and 0 bases from J, the gap between germline ends came to 13 bases. The CDR3 has 15 amino acids. Germline V gives CDR1 SNHLY, CDR2 FYNNEI. Findings of the study overall: Age brought a roughly linear fall in TCR beta diversity measured per million T cells.

Sequencing was performed on blood. The V and J genes are TRBV2 and TRBJ1-5; D perhaps matches TRBD1 (5 bases). This clonotype was sampled from a woman older than 75 in good health. The CDR3 region has the DNA TGTGCCAGCAAGCGTGAGGGGTCTAGCAATCAGCCCCAGCATTTT. Its translation is CASKREGSSNQPQHF.